Below, one TCR beta chain is given with its context. The CDR3 has 15 residues. Germline V gene data show CDR1 as LGHDT and CDR2 as YNNKEL (reference sequence). V was clipped by 2 bases and J by 2 bases, with 11 bases between them. This sample stems from a study of blood T cell repertoires in COVID-19. In the study overall: The samples span acute and convalescent COVID-19 from the United States, Italy and Spain. The cDNA or gDNA used as material had been derived from T cells, B-cell-depleted T cells, or PBMCs.

Authors' data handling: Researchers report that nucleated cell counts were estimated from reference gene primer amplification. TCRdb's table, derived via immunoSEQ multiplex PCR, lists solely in-frame clones and lacks some. V and J calls and clone size are those listed in that table; D and trimming were worked out from the DNA. The sample has more than 200,000 clones, around 84% seen once. The gene calls are TRBV3-1 (or the pseudogene TRBV3-2) and TRBJ2-3; D may be TRBD2 (5 bases). The clonotype comes from a woman of 80 years or more with COVID-19, enrolled during active disease. The source material was peripheral blood. The CDR3 DNA sequence: TGTGCCAGCAGCCAAAGGAGCGGATCCACAGATACGCAGTATTTT. This translates into CASSQRSGSTDTQYF.